This TCR beta chain derives from a study of cytomegalovirus exposure and HLA in healthy donors. Study-level points and caveats: Most of the TCR beta V segments (in an earlier analysis) were productive either about 87% or about 30% of the time. Owing to their indistinguishability, certain V segments, notably TRBV6-2 and TRBV6-3, were excluded. Most TCR sequences proved rare, with some public TCRs found in many donors.

The V end lost 1 base, the J end lost 5 bases, and 12 bases lay between the germline ends. The CDR3 is 14 amino acids. Looked up from germline, CDR1 is SGHRS and CDR2 is YFSETQ. On this clone itself: The target antigen is unknown.

Vbeta (60) and Jbeta (13) primers were used in the PCR. Some clones are missing from TCRdb's copy, which holds only in-frame ones; the method was immunoSEQ multiplex PCR. In the table there are more than 130,000 clones, about 78% of which are singletons. The chain employs TRBV5-1 and TRBJ2-5; possibly TRBD1 for D (7 bases). This TCR was sampled from a middle-aged man in good health and CMV-seropositive. The sequencing input was PBMCs. The CDR3 sequence is CASSLTGDSETQYF. CDR3 sequence (DNA): TGCGCCAGCAGCTTGACAGGGGACTCGGAGACCCAGTACTTC.